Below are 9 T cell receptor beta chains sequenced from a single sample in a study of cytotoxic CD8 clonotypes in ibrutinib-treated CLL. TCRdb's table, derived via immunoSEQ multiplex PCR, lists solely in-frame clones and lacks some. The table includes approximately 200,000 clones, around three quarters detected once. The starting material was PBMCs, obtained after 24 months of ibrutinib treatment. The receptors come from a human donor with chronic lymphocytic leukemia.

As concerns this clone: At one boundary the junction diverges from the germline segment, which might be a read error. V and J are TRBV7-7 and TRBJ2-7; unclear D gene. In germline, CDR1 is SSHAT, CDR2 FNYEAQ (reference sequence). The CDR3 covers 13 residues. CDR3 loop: CASSSGPGYEQYF. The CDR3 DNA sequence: TGTGCTAGCAGCTCCGGACCCGGGTACGAGCAGTACTTC. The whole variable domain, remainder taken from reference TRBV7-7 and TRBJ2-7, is GAGVSQSPRYKVTKRGQDVTLRCDPISSHATLYWYQQALGQGPEFLTYFNYEAQPDKSGLPSDRFSAERPEGSISTLTIQRTEQRDSAMYRCASSSGPGYEQYFGPGTRLTVT.

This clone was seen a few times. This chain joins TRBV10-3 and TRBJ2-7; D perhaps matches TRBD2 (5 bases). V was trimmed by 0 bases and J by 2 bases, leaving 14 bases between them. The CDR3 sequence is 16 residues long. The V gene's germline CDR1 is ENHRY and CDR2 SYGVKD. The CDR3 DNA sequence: TGTGCCATCAGTGAGTCGAGTGTGGGAGTCACCTACGAGCAGTACTTC. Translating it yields CAISESSVGVTYEQYF.

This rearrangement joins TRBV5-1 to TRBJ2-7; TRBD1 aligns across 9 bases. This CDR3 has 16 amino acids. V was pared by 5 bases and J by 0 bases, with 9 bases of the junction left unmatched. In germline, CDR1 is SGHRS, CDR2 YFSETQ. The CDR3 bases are TGCGCCAGCAGGGGAGGGACAGGGATGAGCTCCTACGAGCAGTACTTC. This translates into CASRGGTGMSSYEQYF.

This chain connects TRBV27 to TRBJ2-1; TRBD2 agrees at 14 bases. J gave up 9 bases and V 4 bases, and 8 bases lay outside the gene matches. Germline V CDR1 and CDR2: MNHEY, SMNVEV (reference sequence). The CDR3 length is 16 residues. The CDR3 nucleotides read TGTGCCAGCAGTTCACCGGGACTAGCGGGAGTTACTGAGCAGTTCTTC. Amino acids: CASSSPGLAGVTEQFF.

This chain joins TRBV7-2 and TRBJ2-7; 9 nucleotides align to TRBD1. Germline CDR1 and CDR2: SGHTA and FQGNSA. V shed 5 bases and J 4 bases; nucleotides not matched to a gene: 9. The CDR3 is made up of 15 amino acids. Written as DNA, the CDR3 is TGTGCCAGCAGCACCGAGACAGGGGGAAGTTACGAGCAGTACTTC. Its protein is CASSTETGGSYEQYF.

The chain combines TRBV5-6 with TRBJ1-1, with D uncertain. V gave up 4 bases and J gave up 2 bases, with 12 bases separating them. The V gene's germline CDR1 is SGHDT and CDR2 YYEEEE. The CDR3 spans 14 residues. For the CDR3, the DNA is TGTGCCAGCAGCGACGGACCGCAAAACACTGAAGCTTTCTTT. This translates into CASSDGPQNTEAFF.

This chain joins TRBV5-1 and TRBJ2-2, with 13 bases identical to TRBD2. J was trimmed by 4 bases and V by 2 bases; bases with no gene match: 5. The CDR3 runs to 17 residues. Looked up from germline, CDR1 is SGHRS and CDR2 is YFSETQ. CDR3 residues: CASSLLAGGPVTGELFF. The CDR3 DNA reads TGCGCCAGCAGCTTACTAGCGGGAGGGCCCGTCACCGGGGAGCTGTTTTTT.

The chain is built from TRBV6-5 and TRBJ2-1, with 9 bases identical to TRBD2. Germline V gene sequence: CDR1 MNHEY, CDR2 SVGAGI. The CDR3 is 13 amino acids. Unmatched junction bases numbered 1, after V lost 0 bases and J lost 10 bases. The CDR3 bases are TGTGCCAGCAGTTACTCGACTAGCGGAGAGCAGTTCTTC. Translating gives CASSYSTSGEQFF.

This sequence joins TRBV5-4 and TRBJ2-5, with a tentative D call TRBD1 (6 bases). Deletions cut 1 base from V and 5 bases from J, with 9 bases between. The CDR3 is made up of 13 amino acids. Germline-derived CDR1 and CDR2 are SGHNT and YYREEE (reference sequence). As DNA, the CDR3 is TGTGCCAGCAGCTTGCAACAGGGTGAGACCCAGTACTTC. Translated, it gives CASSLQQGETQYF.